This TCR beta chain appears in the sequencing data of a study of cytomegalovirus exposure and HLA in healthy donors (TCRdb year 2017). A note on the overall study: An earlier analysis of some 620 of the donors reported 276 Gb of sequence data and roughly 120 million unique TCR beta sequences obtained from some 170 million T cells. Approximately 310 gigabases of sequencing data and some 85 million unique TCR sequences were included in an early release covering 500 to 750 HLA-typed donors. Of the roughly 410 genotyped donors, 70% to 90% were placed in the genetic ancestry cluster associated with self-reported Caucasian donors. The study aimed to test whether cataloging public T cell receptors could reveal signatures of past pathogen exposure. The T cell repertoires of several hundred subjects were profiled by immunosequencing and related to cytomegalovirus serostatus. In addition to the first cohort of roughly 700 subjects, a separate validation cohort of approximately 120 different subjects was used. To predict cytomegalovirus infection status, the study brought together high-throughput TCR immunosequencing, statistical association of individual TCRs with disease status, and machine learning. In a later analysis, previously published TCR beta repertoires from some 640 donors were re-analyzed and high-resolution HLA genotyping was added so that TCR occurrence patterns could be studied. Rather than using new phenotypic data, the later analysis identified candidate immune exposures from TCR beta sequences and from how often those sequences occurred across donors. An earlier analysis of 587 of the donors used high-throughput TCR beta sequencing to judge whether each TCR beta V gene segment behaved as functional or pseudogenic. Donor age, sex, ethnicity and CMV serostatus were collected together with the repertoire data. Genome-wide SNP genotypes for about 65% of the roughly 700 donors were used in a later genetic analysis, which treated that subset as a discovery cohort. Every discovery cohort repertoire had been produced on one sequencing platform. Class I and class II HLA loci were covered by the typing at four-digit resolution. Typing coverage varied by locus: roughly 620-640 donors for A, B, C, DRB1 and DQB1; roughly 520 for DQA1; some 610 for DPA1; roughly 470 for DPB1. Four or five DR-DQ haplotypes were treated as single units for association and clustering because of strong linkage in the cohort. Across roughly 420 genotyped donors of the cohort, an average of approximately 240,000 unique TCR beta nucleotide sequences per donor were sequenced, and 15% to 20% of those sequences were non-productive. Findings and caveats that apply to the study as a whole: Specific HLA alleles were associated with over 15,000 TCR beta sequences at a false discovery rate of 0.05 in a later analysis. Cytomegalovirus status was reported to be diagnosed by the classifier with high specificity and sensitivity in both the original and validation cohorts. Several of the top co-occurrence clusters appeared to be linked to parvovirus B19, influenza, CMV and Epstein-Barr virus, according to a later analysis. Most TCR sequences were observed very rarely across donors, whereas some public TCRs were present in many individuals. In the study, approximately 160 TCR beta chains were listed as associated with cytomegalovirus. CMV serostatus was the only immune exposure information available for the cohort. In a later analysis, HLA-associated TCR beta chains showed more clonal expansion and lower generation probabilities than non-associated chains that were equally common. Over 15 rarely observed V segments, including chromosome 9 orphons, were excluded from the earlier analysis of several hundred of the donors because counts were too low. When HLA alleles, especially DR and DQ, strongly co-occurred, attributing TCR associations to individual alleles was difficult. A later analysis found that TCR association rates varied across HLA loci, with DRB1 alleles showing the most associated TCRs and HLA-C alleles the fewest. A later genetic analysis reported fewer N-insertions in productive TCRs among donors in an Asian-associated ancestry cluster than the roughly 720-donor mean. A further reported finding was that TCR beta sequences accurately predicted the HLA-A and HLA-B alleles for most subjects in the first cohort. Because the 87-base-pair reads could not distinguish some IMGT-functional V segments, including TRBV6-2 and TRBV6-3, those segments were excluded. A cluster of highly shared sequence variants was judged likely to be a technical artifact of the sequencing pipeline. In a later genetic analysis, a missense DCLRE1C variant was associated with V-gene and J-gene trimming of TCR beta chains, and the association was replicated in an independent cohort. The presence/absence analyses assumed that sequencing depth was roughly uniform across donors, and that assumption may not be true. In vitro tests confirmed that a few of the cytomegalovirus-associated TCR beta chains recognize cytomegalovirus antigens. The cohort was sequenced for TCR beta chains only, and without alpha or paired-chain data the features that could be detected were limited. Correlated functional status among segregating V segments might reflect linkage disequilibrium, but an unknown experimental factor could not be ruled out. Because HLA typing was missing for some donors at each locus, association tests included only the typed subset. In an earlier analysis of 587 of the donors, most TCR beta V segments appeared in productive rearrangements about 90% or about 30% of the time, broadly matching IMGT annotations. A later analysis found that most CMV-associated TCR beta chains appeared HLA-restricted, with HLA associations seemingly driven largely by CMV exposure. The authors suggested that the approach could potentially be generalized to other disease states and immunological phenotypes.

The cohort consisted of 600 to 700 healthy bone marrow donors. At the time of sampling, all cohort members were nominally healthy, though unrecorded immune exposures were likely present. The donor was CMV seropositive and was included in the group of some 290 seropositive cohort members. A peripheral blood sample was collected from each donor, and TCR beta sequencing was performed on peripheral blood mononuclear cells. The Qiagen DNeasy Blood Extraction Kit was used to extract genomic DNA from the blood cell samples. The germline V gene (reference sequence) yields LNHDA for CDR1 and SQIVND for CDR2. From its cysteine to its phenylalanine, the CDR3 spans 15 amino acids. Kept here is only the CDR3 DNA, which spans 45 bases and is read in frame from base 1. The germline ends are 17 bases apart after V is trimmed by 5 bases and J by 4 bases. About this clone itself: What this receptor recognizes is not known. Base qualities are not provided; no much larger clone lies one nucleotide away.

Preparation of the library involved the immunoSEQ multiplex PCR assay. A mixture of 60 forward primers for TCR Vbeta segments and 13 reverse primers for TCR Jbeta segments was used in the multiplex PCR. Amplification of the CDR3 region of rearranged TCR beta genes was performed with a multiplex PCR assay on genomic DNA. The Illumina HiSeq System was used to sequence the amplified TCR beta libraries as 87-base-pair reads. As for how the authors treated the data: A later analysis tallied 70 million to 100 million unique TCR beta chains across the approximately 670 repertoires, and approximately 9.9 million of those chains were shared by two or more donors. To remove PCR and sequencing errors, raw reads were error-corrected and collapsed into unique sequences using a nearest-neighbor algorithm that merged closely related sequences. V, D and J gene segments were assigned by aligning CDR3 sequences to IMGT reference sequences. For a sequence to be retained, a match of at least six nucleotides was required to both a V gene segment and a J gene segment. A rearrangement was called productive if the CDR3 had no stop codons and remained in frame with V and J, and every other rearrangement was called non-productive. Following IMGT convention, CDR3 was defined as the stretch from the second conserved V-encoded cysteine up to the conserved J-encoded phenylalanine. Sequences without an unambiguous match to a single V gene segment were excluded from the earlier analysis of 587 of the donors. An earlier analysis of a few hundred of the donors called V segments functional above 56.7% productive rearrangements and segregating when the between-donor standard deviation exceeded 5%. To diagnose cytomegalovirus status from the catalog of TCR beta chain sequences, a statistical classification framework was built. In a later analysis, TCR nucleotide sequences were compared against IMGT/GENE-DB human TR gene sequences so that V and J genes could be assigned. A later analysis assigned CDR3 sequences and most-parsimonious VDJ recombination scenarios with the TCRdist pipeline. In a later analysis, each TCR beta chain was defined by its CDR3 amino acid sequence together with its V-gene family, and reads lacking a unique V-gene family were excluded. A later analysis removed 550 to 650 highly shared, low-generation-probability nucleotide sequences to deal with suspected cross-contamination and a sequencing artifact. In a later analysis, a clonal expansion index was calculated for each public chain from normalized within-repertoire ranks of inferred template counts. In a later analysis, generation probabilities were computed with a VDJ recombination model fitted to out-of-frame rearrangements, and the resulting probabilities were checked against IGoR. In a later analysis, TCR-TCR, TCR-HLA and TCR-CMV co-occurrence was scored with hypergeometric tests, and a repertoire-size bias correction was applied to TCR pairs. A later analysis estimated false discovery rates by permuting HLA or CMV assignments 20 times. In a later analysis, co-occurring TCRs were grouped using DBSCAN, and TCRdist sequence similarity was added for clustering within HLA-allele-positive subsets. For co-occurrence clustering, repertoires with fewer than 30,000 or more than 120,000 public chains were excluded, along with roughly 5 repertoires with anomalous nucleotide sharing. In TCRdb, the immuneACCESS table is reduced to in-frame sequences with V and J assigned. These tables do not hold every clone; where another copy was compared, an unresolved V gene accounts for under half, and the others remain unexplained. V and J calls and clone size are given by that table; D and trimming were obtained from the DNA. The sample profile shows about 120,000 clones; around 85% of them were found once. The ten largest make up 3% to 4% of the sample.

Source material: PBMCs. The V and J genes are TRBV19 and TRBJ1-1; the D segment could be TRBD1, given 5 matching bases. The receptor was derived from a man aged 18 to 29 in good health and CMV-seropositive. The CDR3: CASSPLAGQGTEAFF. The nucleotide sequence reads TGTGCCAGTAGTCCCCTCGCGGGGCAAGGCACTGAAGCTTTCTTT.